This is a list of T cell receptor beta chains from one sample in a study of T cell changes during pregnancy in multiple sclerosis. The assay was immunoSEQ multiplex PCR, and TCRdb's table has in-frame clones only and misses some. Of almost 95,000 clones in the sample, 92% were seen once. Specimen: peripheral blood, collected in the first trimester of pregnancy. These receptors all stem from a female donor with multiple sclerosis, enrolled in a pregnancy study. Each CDR3 is given with its conserved first and last residue. A D gene is named only where the DNA matches it firmly. Size tells how often a clone was seen (once, few, many) or the class of an expanded clone, and some rows leave it out.

v_gene: TRBV19; d_gene: TRBD2; abundance: -; j_gene: TRBJ2-1; CDR3aa: CASSVAGTSSYNEQFF; CDR3nt: TGTGCCAGTAGTGTGGCCGGGACTAGCAGCTACAATGAGCAGTTCTTC
v_gene: TRBV4-2; d_gene: TRBD1; abundance: -; j_gene: TRBJ2-7; CDR3aa: CASSQDGLDRAADEQYF; CDR3nt: TGTGCCAGCAGCCAAGATGGGTTGGACAGGGCGGCGGACGAGCAGTACTTC
v_gene: TRBV19; d_gene: TRBD1; abundance: -; j_gene: TRBJ1-5; CDR3aa: CASSMGGQWNQPQHF; CDR3nt: TGTGCCAGTAGTATGGGGGGACAGTGGAATCAGCCCCAGCATTTT
v_gene: TRBV10-3; d_gene: -; abundance: -; j_gene: TRBJ1-1; CDR3aa: CAISVQGNTEAFF; CDR3nt: TGTGCCATCAGTGTACAGGGGAACACTGAAGCTTTCTTT
v_gene: TRBV12-5; d_gene: TRBD2; abundance: -; j_gene: TRBJ2-3; CDR3aa: CASGSSSSGTSTDTQYF; CDR3nt: TGTGCTAGTGGTTCCTCCTCTAGCGGGACAAGCACAGATACGCAGTATTTT
v_gene: TRBV12-5; d_gene: TRBD2; abundance: -; j_gene: TRBJ2-7; CDR3aa: CASGLRLWGGGSDYEQYF; CDR3nt: TGTGCTAGTGGTTTAAGGCTATGGGGCGGCGGGAGCGACTACGAGCAGTACTTC
v_gene: TRBV4-1; d_gene: TRBD1; abundance: once; j_gene: TRBJ2-3; CDR3aa: CASSSGQGGTDTQYF; CDR3nt: TGCGCCAGCAGCTCCGGACAGGGAGGAACAGATACGCAGTATTTT
v_gene: TRBV7-6; d_gene: TRBD2; abundance: -; j_gene: TRBJ2-1; CDR3aa: CASSSQTSGYFDEQFF; CDR3nt: TGTGCCAGCAGCTCCCAAACTAGCGGGTATTTCGATGAGCAGTTCTTC
v_gene: TRBV19; d_gene: -; abundance: -; j_gene: TRBJ1-2; CDR3aa: CASKYGGEPANYGYTF; CDR3nt: TGTGCCAGTAAGTATGGCGGCGAACCAGCTAACTATGGCTACACCTTC
v_gene: TRBV5-1; d_gene: -; abundance: -; j_gene: TRBJ1-1; CDR3aa: CASSQNRVTEAFF; CDR3nt: TGCGCCAGCAGCCAAAACAGGGTTACTGAAGCTTTCTTT
v_gene: TRBV5-5; d_gene: -; abundance: -; j_gene: TRBJ1-5; CDR3aa: CASSLGAGEGPQHF; CDR3nt: TGTGCCAGCAGCTTAGGGGCAGGGGAAGGGCCCCAGCATTTT
v_gene: TRBV6-5; d_gene: -; abundance: -; j_gene: TRBJ1-1; CDR3aa: CASSYEHTNTEAFF; CDR3nt: TGTGCCAGCAGTTACGAACATACGAACACTGAAGCTTTCTTT
v_gene: TRBV19; d_gene: -; abundance: -; j_gene: TRBJ1-1; CDR3aa: CASSTRRDLNTEAFF; CDR3nt: TGTGCCAGTAGCACCAGGAGGGACCTGAACACTGAAGCTTTCTTT
v_gene: TRBV18; d_gene: -; abundance: -; j_gene: TRBJ2-1; CDR3aa: CASSPRDTHYNEQFF; CDR3nt: TGTGCCAGCTCACCACGGGACACTCACTACAATGAGCAGTTCTTC
v_gene: TRBV7-2; d_gene: -; abundance: -; j_gene: TRBJ2-7; CDR3aa: CASSSGRGGYEQYF; CDR3nt: TGTGCCAGCAGCTCGGGTAGGGGTGGTTACGAGCAGTACTTC
v_gene: TRBV11-2; d_gene: TRBD2; abundance: once; j_gene: TRBJ2-7; CDR3aa: CASSHRGTSGRADEQYF; CDR3nt: TGTGCCAGCAGCCATAGAGGGACTAGCGGGAGGGCCGACGAGCAGTACTTC
v_gene: TRBV29-1; d_gene: -; abundance: -; j_gene: TRBJ2-1; CDR3aa: CSGLTGTLNEQFF; CDR3nt: TGCAGCGGTTTGACCGGGACACTAAATGAGCAGTTCTTC
v_gene: TRBV7-6; d_gene: -; abundance: -; j_gene: TRBJ2-5; CDR3aa: CASSLTTETQYF; CDR3nt: TGTGCCAGCAGCTTAACAACGGAGACCCAGTACTTC
v_gene: TRBV28; d_gene: -; abundance: once; j_gene: TRBJ1-3; CDR3aa: CASSQSGTGNTIYF; CDR3nt: TGTGCCAGCAGTCAATCGGGTACTGGAAACACCATATATTTT
v_gene: TRBV4-1; d_gene: -; abundance: -; j_gene: TRBJ2-5; CDR3aa: CASSQGVMETQYF; CDR3nt: TGCGCCAGCAGCCAAGGAGTGATGGAGACCCAGTACTTC
v_gene: TRBV9; d_gene: TRBD1; abundance: once; j_gene: TRBJ2-1; CDR3aa: CASSVGGQGGNEQFF; CDR3nt: TGTGCCAGCAGCGTAGGGGGACAGGGGGGGAATGAGCAGTTCTTC
v_gene: TRBV6-5; d_gene: TRBD1; abundance: -; j_gene: TRBJ2-7; CDR3aa: CASRQSTGNYEQYF; CDR3nt: TGTGCCAGCAGGCAATCGACAGGGAACTACGAGCAGTACTTC
v_gene: TRBV4-1; d_gene: TRBD1; abundance: -; j_gene: TRBJ2-7; CDR3aa: CASSQYAGTGGEQYF; CDR3nt: TGCGCCAGCAGCCAGTACGCCGGGACAGGAGGCGAGCAGTACTTC
v_gene: TRBV27; d_gene: -; abundance: few; j_gene: TRBJ1-2; CDR3aa: CASRPIGGYGYTF; CDR3nt: TGTGCCAGCAGACCAATCGGGGGCTATGGCTACACCTTC
v_gene: TRBV7-2; d_gene: TRBD1; abundance: -; j_gene: TRBJ2-5; CDR3aa: CASSLDRGHETQYF; CDR3nt: TGTGCCAGCAGCCTAGACAGGGGCCACGAGACCCAGTACTTC
v_gene: TRBV28; d_gene: TRBD1; abundance: -; j_gene: TRBJ2-7; CDR3aa: CASSPGDRGYYEQYF; CDR3nt: TGTGCCAGCAGTCCGGGGGACAGGGGGTACTACGAGCAGTACTTC
v_gene: TRBV7-9; d_gene: TRBD1; abundance: -; j_gene: TRBJ1-4; CDR3aa: CATLRTGGNEKLFF; CDR3nt: TGTGCCACCCTAAGGACAGGGGGTAATGAAAAACTGTTTTTT
v_gene: TRBV2; d_gene: TRBD1; abundance: -; j_gene: TRBJ1-2; CDR3aa: CASSERTGYGYTF; CDR3nt: TGTGCCAGCAGTGAACGGACAGGGTATGGCTACACCTTC
v_gene: TRBV10-3; d_gene: TRBD2; abundance: -; j_gene: TRBJ2-1; CDR3aa: CCTSGGSQSYNEQFF; CDR3nt: TGTTGTACTAGCGGGGGATCACAGTCCTACAATGAGCAGTTCTTC
v_gene: TRBV28; d_gene: -; abundance: few; j_gene: TRBJ1-5; CDR3aa: CASRGQGLSPQHF; CDR3nt: TGTGCCAGCAGGGGACAAGGTTTGAGCCCCCAGCATTTT
v_gene: TRBV5-4; d_gene: TRBD2; abundance: -; j_gene: TRBJ2-7; CDR3aa: CASSPSGNPYEQYF; CDR3nt: TGTGCCAGCAGCCCTAGCGGGAATCCCTACGAGCAGTACTTC
v_gene: TRBV7-6; d_gene: TRBD1; abundance: -; j_gene: TRBJ2-5; CDR3aa: CASSVQSEGARAQYF; CDR3nt: TGTGCCAGCTCAGTACAGTCAGAGGGGGCCAGGGCCCAGTACTTC
v_gene: TRBV30; d_gene: -; abundance: -; j_gene: TRBJ2-3; CDR3aa: CAWSSSFTDTQYF; CDR3nt: TGTGCCTGGAGTTCTAGTTTCACAGATACGCAGTATTTT
v_gene: TRBV5-5; d_gene: TRBD1; abundance: -; j_gene: TRBJ1-5; CDR3aa: CASSPGQGDVNQPQHF; CDR3nt: TGTGCCAGCAGCCCGGGACAGGGGGACGTCAATCAGCCCCAGCATTTT
v_gene: TRBV7-9; d_gene: TRBD1; abundance: -; j_gene: TRBJ1-1; CDR3aa: CASGAGTGARPAFF; CDR3nt: TGTGCCAGCGGCGCCGGGACAGGGGCTCGCCCGGCTTTCTTT
v_gene: TRBV14; d_gene: TRBD1; abundance: -; j_gene: TRBJ2-6; CDR3aa: CASSQDLLGQGASGANVLTF; CDR3nt: TGTGCCAGCAGCCAAGATCTTCTGGGACAGGGGGCATCTGGGGCCAACGTCCTGACTTTC
v_gene: TRBV29-1; d_gene: -; abundance: -; j_gene: TRBJ2-4; CDR3aa: CSVDDPLGASAKNIQYF; CDR3nt: TGCAGCGTTGATGACCCTCTGGGGGCGAGTGCCAAAAACATTCAGTACTTC
v_gene: TRBV27; d_gene: TRBD1; abundance: -; j_gene: TRBJ1-2; CDR3aa: CASSLDRGNYGYTF; CDR3nt: TGTGCCAGCAGTTTAGACAGGGGAAACTATGGCTACACCTTC
v_gene: TRBV28; d_gene: -; abundance: once; j_gene: TRBJ2-3; CDR3aa: CASRILVTDTQYF; CDR3nt: TGTGCCAGCAGGATACTAGTCACAGATACGCAGTATTTT
v_gene: TRBV5-1; d_gene: -; abundance: -; j_gene: TRBJ2-7; CDR3aa: CASSLDGLDYGEQYF; CDR3nt: TGCGCCAGCAGCTTGGACGGACTTGATTATGGAGAGCAGTACTTC
v_gene: TRBV18; d_gene: -; abundance: -; j_gene: TRBJ2-1; CDR3aa: CASSPPGGSYNEQFF; CDR3nt: TGTGCCAGCTCACCACCCGGGGGTTCCTACAATGAGCAGTTCTTC
v_gene: TRBV5-4; d_gene: -; abundance: -; j_gene: TRBJ2-7; CDR3aa: CASSASSSAYEQYF; CDR3nt: TGTGCCAGCAGCGCCTCATCGAGCGCCTACGAGCAGTACTTC
v_gene: TRBV5-6; d_gene: -; abundance: -; j_gene: TRBJ2-1; CDR3aa: CASSLKRESYNEQFF; CDR3nt: TGTGCCAGCAGCCTTAAGAGGGAGTCCTACAATGAGCAGTTCTTC
v_gene: TRBV10-3; d_gene: TRBD2; abundance: -; j_gene: TRBJ2-2; CDR3aa: CAISLAGDTGELFF; CDR3nt: TGTGCCATCAGCCTAGCGGGTGACACCGGGGAGCTGTTTTTT
v_gene: TRBV25-1; d_gene: TRBD2; abundance: -; j_gene: TRBJ2-3; CDR3aa: CASSPGLAGGTHTDTQYF; CDR3nt: TGTGCCAGCAGCCCGGGACTAGCGGGAGGGACTCACACAGATACGCAGTATTTT
v_gene: TRBV13; d_gene: TRBD2; abundance: -; j_gene: TRBJ2-1; CDR3aa: CASSLATGGHGEQFF; CDR3nt: TGTGCCAGCAGCTTAGCCACGGGAGGGCACGGTGAGCAGTTCTTC
v_gene: TRBV6-6; d_gene: TRBD1; abundance: -; j_gene: TRBJ1-4; CDR3aa: CASKRQDRRNEKLFF; CDR3nt: TGTGCCAGCAAACGACAGGACAGGAGAAATGAAAAACTGTTTTTT
v_gene: TRBV6-4; d_gene: -; abundance: -; j_gene: TRBJ2-1; CDR3aa: CASSDHTGMAGSSSYNEQFF; CDR3nt: TGTGCCAGCAGTGACCACACGGGTATGGCGGGGTCTAGCTCCTACAATGAGCAGTTCTTC
v_gene: TRBV28; d_gene: -; abundance: -; j_gene: TRBJ2-1; CDR3aa: CASSGAGPMDEQFF; CDR3nt: TGTGCCAGCTCTGGGGCAGGCCCTATGGATGAGCAGTTCTTC
v_gene: TRBV19; d_gene: TRBD2; abundance: -; j_gene: TRBJ2-1; CDR3aa: CASSQAGGFNEQFF; CDR3nt: TGTGCCAGTAGTCAAGCGGGAGGGTTTAATGAGCAGTTCTTC
v_gene: TRBV5-1; d_gene: TRBD2; abundance: -; j_gene: TRBJ2-2; CDR3aa: CASSFVAGGITGELFF; CDR3nt: TGCGCCAGCAGCTTTGTAGCGGGAGGGATCACCGGGGAGCTGTTTTTT
v_gene: TRBV9; d_gene: -; abundance: -; j_gene: TRBJ1-5; CDR3aa: CASSADSYNQPQHF; CDR3nt: TGTGCCAGCAGCGCTGACAGTTATAATCAGCCCCAGCATTTT
v_gene: TRBV2; d_gene: TRBD2; abundance: -; j_gene: TRBJ2-1; CDR3aa: CASSPILAGGGNEQFF; CDR3nt: TGTGCCAGCAGTCCAATTCTAGCGGGAGGGGGCAATGAGCAGTTCTTC
v_gene: TRBV30; d_gene: -; abundance: -; j_gene: TRBJ1-1; CDR3aa: CAWSVGTTEAFF; CDR3nt: TGTGCCTGGAGTGTCGGTACCACTGAAGCTTTCTTT
v_gene: TRBV27; d_gene: -; abundance: -; j_gene: TRBJ1-2; CDR3aa: CASSTTGYGYTF; CDR3nt: TGTGCCAGCAGTACAACAGGGTATGGCTACACCTTC
v_gene: TRBV29-1; d_gene: -; abundance: -; j_gene: TRBJ1-2; CDR3aa: CSVEVVETANYGYTF; CDR3nt: TGCAGCGTTGAAGTCGTAGAGACAGCTAACTATGGCTACACCTTC
v_gene: TRBV6-5; d_gene: TRBD1; abundance: -; j_gene: TRBJ2-3; CDR3aa: CASMGQGSTDTQYF; CDR3nt: TGTGCCAGCATGGGACAGGGAAGCACAGATACGCAGTATTTT